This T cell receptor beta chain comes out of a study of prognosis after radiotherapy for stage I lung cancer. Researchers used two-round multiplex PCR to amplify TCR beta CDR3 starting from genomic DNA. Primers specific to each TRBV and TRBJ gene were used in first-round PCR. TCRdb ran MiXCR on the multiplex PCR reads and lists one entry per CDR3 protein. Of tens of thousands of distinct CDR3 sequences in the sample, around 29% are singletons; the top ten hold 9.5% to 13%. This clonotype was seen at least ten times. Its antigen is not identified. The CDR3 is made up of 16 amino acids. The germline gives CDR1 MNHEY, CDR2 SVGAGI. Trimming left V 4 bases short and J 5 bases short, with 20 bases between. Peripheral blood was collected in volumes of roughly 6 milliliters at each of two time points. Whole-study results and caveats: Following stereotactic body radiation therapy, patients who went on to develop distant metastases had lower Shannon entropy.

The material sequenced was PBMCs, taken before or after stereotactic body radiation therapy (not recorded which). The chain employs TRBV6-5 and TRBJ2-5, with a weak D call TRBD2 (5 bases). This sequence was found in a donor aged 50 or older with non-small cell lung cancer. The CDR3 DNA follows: TGTGCCAGCAGTTTTCCCGGGAATCGGGGTGGGGAGACCCAGTACTTC. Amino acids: CASSFPGNRGGETQYF.